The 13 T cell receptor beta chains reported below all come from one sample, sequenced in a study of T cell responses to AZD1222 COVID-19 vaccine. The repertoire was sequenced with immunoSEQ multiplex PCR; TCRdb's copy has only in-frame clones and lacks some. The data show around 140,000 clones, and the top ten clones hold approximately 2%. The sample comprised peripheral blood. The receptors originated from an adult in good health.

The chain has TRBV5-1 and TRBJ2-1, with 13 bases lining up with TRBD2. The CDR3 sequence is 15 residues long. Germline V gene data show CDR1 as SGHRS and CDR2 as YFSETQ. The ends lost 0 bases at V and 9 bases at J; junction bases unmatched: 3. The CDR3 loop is CASSLVLAGGPEQFF. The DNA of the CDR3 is TGCGCCAGCAGCTTGGTACTAGCGGGGGGGCCTGAGCAGTTCTTC. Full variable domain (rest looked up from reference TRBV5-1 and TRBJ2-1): KAGVTQTPRYLIKTRGQQVTLSCSPISGHRSVSWYQQTPGQGLQFLFEYFSETQRNKGNFPGRFSGRQFSNSRSEMNVSTLELGDSALYLCASSLVLAGGPEQFFGPGTRLTVL.

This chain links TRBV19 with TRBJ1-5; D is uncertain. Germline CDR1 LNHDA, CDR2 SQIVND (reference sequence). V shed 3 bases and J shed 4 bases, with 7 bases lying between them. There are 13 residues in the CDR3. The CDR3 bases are TGTGCCAGTAGTATTGACCAGAATCAGCCCCAGCATTTT. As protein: CASSIDQNQPQHF.

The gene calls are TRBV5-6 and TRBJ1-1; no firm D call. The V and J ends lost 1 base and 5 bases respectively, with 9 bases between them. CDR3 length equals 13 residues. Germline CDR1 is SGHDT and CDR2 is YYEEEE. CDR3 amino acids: CASSLYGRTEAFF. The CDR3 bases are TGTGCCAGCAGCTTGTATGGGCGGACTGAAGCTTTCTTT.

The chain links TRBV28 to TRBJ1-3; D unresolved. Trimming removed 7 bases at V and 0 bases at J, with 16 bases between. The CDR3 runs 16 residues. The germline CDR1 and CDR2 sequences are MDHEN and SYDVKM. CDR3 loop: CASTPRSPSSGNTIYF. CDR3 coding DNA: TGTGCCAGCACCCCTCGGTCCCCGAGCTCTGGAAACACCATATATTTT.

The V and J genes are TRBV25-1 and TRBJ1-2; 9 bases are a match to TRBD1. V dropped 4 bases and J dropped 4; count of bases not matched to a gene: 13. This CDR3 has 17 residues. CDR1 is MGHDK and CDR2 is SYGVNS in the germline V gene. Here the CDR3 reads CASSGRRTGAWVYGYTF. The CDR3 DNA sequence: TGTGCCAGCAGTGGCCGAAGGACAGGGGCGTGGGTCTATGGCTACACCTTC.

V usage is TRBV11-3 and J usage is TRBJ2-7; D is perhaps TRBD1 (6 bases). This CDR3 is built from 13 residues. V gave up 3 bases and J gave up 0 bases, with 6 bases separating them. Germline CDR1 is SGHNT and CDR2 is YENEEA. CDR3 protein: CASSLGHSYEQYF. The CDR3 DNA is TGTGCCAGCAGCTTGGGACACTCCTACGAGCAGTACTTC.

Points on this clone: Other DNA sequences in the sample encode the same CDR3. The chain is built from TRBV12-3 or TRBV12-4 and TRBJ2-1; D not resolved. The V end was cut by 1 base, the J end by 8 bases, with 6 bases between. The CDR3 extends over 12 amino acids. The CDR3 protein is CASSLEVDEQFF. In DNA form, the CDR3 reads TGTGCCAGCAGTTTAGAAGTCGATGAGCAGTTCTTC.

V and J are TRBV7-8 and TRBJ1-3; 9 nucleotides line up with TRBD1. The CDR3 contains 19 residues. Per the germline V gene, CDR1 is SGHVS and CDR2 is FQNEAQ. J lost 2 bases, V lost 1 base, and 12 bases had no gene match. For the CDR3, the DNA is TGTGCCAGCAGCTTAGTTTTTGGGAGGGACAGGGTTGCTGGAAACACCATATATTTT. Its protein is CASSLVFGRDRVAGNTIYF.

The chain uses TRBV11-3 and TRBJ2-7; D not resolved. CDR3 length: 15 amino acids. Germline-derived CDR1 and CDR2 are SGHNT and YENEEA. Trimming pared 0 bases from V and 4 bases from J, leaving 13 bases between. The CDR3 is CASSLEAKGQYEQYF. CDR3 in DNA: TGTGCCAGCAGCTTAGAAGCCAAGGGCCAATACGAGCAGTACTTC.

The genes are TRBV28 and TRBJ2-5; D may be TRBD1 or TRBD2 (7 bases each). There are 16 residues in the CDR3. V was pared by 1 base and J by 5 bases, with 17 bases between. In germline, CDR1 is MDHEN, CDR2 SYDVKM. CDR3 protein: CASSLSGGASWETQYF. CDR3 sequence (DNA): TGTGCCAGCAGTTTATCAGGGGGGGCGAGTTGGGAGACCCAGTACTTC.

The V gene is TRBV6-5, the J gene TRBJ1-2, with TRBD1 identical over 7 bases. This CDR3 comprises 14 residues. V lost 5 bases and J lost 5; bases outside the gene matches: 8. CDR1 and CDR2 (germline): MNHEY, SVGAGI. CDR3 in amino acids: CASSQPGQLYGYTF. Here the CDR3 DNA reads TGTGCCAGCAGTCAACCGGGACAGCTGTATGGCTACACCTTC.

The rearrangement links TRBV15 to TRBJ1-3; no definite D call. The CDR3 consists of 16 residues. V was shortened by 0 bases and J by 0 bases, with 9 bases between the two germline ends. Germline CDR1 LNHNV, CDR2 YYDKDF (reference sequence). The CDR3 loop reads CATSRDPVSSGNTIYF. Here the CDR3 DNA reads TGTGCCACCAGCAGAGATCCCGTGAGCTCTGGAAACACCATATATTTT. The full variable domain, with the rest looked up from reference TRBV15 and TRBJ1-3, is DAMVIQNPRYQVTQFGKPVTLSCSQTLNHNVMYWYQQKSSQAPKLLFHYYDKDFNNEADTPDNFQSRRPNTSFCFLDIRSPGLGDTAMYLCATSRDPVSSGNTIYFGEGSWLTVV.

The CDR3 reads CASSLGGLNNQPQHF. Here the CDR3 DNA reads TGTGCCAGCAGTCTTGGGGGGCTGAACAATCAGCCCCAGCATTTT. J is TRBJ1-5 and V is TRBV6-5; D perhaps matches TRBD1 (6 bases). Germline assignment: CDR1 MNHEY and CDR2 SVGAGI. V dropped 5 bases and J dropped 3 bases, with 14 bases sitting between them. The CDR3 is made up of 15 amino acids.